At least ten counts were recorded for the clone carrying this T cell receptor (beta chain). The sample comes from a study of T cell clonality in common variable immunodeficiency. Sequencing used immunoSEQ multiplex PCR; TCRdb keeps in-frame clones, though not all of them. This repertoire holds approximately 34,000 clones, and none appear only once. The sample comprised peripheral blood mononuclear cells. The sequence was collected from a person aged 18 to 70 in good health.

The CDR3 loop reads CASSLSGTGVEKLFF. The part of the CDR3 DNA that was read is TGTGCCAGCAGCCTCTCCGGGACAGGGGTCGAAAAA. The chain is built from TRBV7-8 and TRBJ1-4; 10 nucleotides line up with TRBD1. The CDR3 extends 3 residues past the end of the read, so its final part is completed from the germline J gene. V lost 5 bases and J lost 8; bases outside the gene matches: 8. This CDR3 has 15 amino acids. Germline-derived CDR1 and CDR2 are SGHVS and FQNEAQ. Full variable domain (remainder filled in from reference TRBV7-8 and TRBJ1-4): GAGVSQSPRYKVAKRGQDVALRCDPISGHVSLFWYQQALGQGPEFLTYFQNEAQLDKSGLPSDRFFAERPEGSVSTLKIQRTQQEDSAVYLCASSLSGTGVEKLFFGSGTQLSVL.